The 24 T cell receptor beta chains given below trace back to one sample, sequenced in a study of blood T cell repertoires in COVID-19. Sequencing used immunoSEQ multiplex PCR; TCRdb keeps in-frame clones, though not all of them. The data hold about 310,000 clones, with around nine tenths observed a single time. The sample consisted of PBMCs or T cells enriched from blood (not recorded which). The source of these receptors is a woman aged 40 to 50 who had recovered from COVID-19.

The V call is TRBV9, the J call TRBJ1-6; 9 bases are shared with TRBD1. CDR1 and CDR2 (germline): SGDLS, YYNGEE. This CDR3 has 15 amino acids. V shed 4 bases and J 7 bases; nucleotides not matched to a gene: 6. CDR3: CASSRTGTGNSPLHF. DNA of the CDR3: TGTGCCAGCAGCCGAACCGGGACAGGGAATTCACCCCTCCACTTT.

This clone was counted once. The DNA of the CDR3 is TGTGCCAGCAGTTTAGTACCGATTACCGAGGGCTACACCTTC. This codes for CASSLVPITEGYTF. V and J are TRBV28 and TRBJ1-2; D is unresolved. Trimming stripped 2 bases from V and 8 bases from J, with 15 bases between. CDR1 is MDHEN and CDR2 is SYDVKM in the germline V gene. CDR3 length equals 14 residues.

CDR3 DNA: TGTGCCAGCAGCCAAGGACGACAGGGGGAGTCCTACGAGCAGTACTTC. It is translated as CASSQGRQGESYEQYF. V gene TRBV3-1 (or the pseudogene TRBV3-2) combines with J gene TRBJ2-7, with 9 nucleotides matching TRBD1. Trimming at V came to 1 base and at J to 1 base, leaving 5 bases not matched to a gene. This CDR3 has 16 amino acids. CDR1 is LGHDT and CDR2 is YNNKEL in the germline V gene (reference sequence).

This sequence joins TRBV5-6 and TRBJ2-7; 7 positions agree with TRBD1. Germline loops: CDR1 SGHDT, CDR2 YYEEEE. This CDR3 contains 16 residues. The trim removed 4 bases at V and 4 bases at J, leaving 14 bases unmatched. CDR3 region: CASSVVMGQPFYEQYF. The CDR3 DNA follows: TGTGCCAGCAGCGTCGTTATGGGACAGCCTTTTTACGAGCAGTACTTC.

V usage is TRBV4-3 and J usage is TRBJ1-6; 9 nucleotides agree with TRBD1. This CDR3 comprises 15 residues. After removal of 6 bases from V and 8 bases from J, the junction contained 8 bases not matched to a gene. Germline V gene lookup returns CDR1 LGHNA and CDR2 YSLEER. The CDR3 reads CASSPGQGTYSPLHF. In nucleotides, the CDR3 is TGCGCCAGCAGTCCGGGACAGGGCACCTATTCACCCCTCCACTTT.

The V call is TRBV19, the J call TRBJ2-7, with TRBD1 as a possible D gene (6 bases). This CDR3 has 15 amino acids. Germline CDR1 is LNHDA and CDR2 is SQIVND (reference sequence). V lost 7 bases and J 3 bases, leaving 19 bases between the germline ends. The CDR3 reads CASKPFGTLDYEQYF. CDR3 nucleotides: TGTGCCAGTAAACCTTTCGGGACACTTGACTACGAGCAGTACTTC.

The J gene is TRBJ1-1, the V gene TRBV27, with a tentative D call TRBD1 (5 bases). The CDR3 loop spans 14 amino acids. Germline-derived CDR1 and CDR2 are MNHEY and SMNVEV (reference sequence). Trimming left V 4 bases short and J 0 bases short, with 9 bases between. The DNA of the CDR3 is TGTGCCAGCAGTTCGGGACTTATGAACACTGAAGCTTTCTTT. This codes for CASSSGLMNTEAFF.

This chain joins TRBV13 and TRBJ2-1; TRBD2 matches at 12 bases. With V trimmed by 2 bases and J by 6 bases, 11 bases remained unmatched. Germline CDR1 is PRHDT and CDR2 is FYEKMQ (reference sequence). The CDR3 spans 18 residues. DNA for the CDR3: TGTGCCAGCAGCTTATCGACAAACGGACTAGCGGGGTTCAATGAGCAGTTCTTC. Protein product: CASSLSTNGLAGFNEQFF.

The chain is built from TRBV6-2 or TRBV6-3 and TRBJ2-5, with D possibly being TRBD2 (6 bases). Germline CDR1 reads MNHEY; CDR2 reads SVGEGT. The CDR3 loop spans 14 amino acids. The V end was cut by 3 bases, the J end by 5 bases, with 13 bases between. This CDR3 is CASSYGGVGETQYF. The CDR3 nucleotides are TGTGCCAGCAGTTATGGCGGGGTCGGCGAGACCCAGTACTTC.

V gene TRBV6-2 or TRBV6-3 combines with J gene TRBJ1-5, with 9 bases matching TRBD1. The junction had 12 bases not matched to a gene; V was cut back by 5 bases and J by 4 bases. The germline CDR1 and CDR2 sequences are MNHEY and SVGEGT. CDR3 length: 17 amino acids. The DNA for the CDR3 is TGTGCCAGCAGTAGGCCTATTGGGACAGGGACGAATCAGCCCCAGCATTTT. Protein sequence: CASSRPIGTGTNQPQHF.

The chain is built from TRBV30 and TRBJ1-4; TRBD1 aligns across 9 bases. The CDR3 loop spans 15 amino acids. With V trimmed by 0 bases and J by 8 bases, 7 bases remained unmatched. The germline V gene encodes CDR1 GTSNPN and CDR2 SVGIG (reference sequence). The CDR3 DNA reads as TGTGCCTGGAGTGTAACAGGACAGGGGATGGAAAAACTGTTTTTT. Its translation: CAWSVTGQGMEKLFF.

The chain combines TRBV6-2 or TRBV6-3 with TRBJ2-7, with D maybe TRBD1 (6 bases). The CDR3 is 12 amino acids. The V end lost 0 bases, the J end lost 9 bases, and 9 bases lay between the germline ends. CDR1 MNHEY and CDR2 SVGEGT come from the germline V gene. In DNA, the CDR3 is TGTGCCAGCAGTTACTCACAGGGCCCGCAGTACTTC. Amino acids: CASSYSQGPQYF.

This chain joins TRBV6-6 and TRBJ1-5, with 9 bases lining up with TRBD1. CDR1 is MNHNY, CDR2 SVGAGI, per germline (reference sequence). CDR3 size: 21 residues. The V gene end was trimmed by 6 bases and the J gene end by 0 bases; junction bases not matched to a gene: 21. This CDR3 reads CASSPVWGQGSPLLSNQPQHF. CDR3 DNA sequence: TGTGCCAGCAGCCCCGTTTGGGGACAGGGAAGCCCCTTACTTAGCAATCAGCCCCAGCATTTT.

This chain connects TRBV7-9 to TRBJ2-5; TRBD2 might be the D (6 bases). The germline gives CDR1 SEHNR, CDR2 FQNEAQ (reference sequence). V shed 2 bases and J shed 4 bases, with 11 bases lying between them. The CDR3 covers 14 residues. CDR3 loop: CASSLISGGETQYF. CDR3 DNA sequence: TGTGCCAGCAGCTTAATCTCCGGGGGAGAGACCCAGTACTTC.

The V call is TRBV3-1 (or the pseudogene TRBV3-2), the J call TRBJ2-7; 9 bases are a match to TRBD2. This CDR3 comprises 15 residues. CDR1 LGHDT and CDR2 YNNKEL come from the germline V gene (reference sequence). Trimming cost V 4 bases and J 2 bases; bases outside gene matches: 6. CDR3 nucleotide sequence: TGTGCCAGCAGCCTAGCGGGGGAGCCCCCCTACGAGCAGTACTTC. Translation gives CASSLAGEPPYEQYF.

On this clone itself: Other DNA sequences within the sample encode an identical CDR3. In DNA, the CDR3 is TGTGCCAGCAGCTTAGCTCCCGGGACAGATACGCAGTATTTT. Its protein product is CASSLAPGTDTQYF. The chain employs TRBV7-2 and TRBJ2-3; D unclear. CDR1 and CDR2 (germline): SGHTA, FQGNSA. The CDR3 loop spans 14 amino acids. V was pared by 0 bases and J by 3 bases, with 7 bases between. Using reference TRBV7-2 and TRBJ2-3 for the parts outside the CDR3, the full variable domain is GAGVSQSPSNKVTEKGKDVELRCDPISGHTALYWYRQSLGQGLEFLIYFQGNSAPDKSGLPSDRFSAERTGGSVSTLTIQRTQQEDSAVYLCASSLAPGTDTQYFGPGTRLTVL.

This chain uses TRBV28 with TRBJ2-7, with a tentative D call TRBD2 (5 bases). The CDR3 runs to 16 residues. From germline, CDR1 is MDHEN and CDR2 SYDVKM. V was clipped by 6 bases and J by 7 bases, with 25 bases between them. The CDR3 DNA follows: TGTGCCAGCAGCTACCTCCGCACTGGGCAGACGGGGGAGCAGTACTTC. It translates to CASSYLRTGQTGEQYF.

With respect to this clone: Other DNA sequences of this sample code for an identical CDR3. The CDR3 region has the DNA TGCAGCGTTGAAGGGACAGGGGGAAGTGGTTCCTACGAGCAGTACTTC. It codes for CSVEGTGGSGSYEQYF. The J gene is TRBJ2-7, the V gene TRBV29-1; TRBD1 matches 10 bases. The trim removed 1 base at V and 1 base at J, leaving 7 bases unmatched. Germline values: CDR1 SQVTM, CDR2 ANQGSEA. CDR3 size: 16 residues.

This clone was observed a handful of times. The chain couples TRBV19 to TRBJ1-1, with 7 bases lining up with TRBD1. V was clipped by 5 bases and J by 1 base; unmatched bases: 4. Germline CDR1 is LNHDA and CDR2 is SQIVND (reference sequence). CDR3 length: 14 residues. CDR3 residues: CASSLQGTNTEAFF. In DNA form, the CDR3 reads TGTGCCAGTAGTCTACAGGGGACGAACACTGAAGCTTTCTTT.

The chain joins TRBV12-3 or TRBV12-4 to TRBJ1-5, with D possibly matching TRBD1 (5 bases). The CDR3 is 13 residues long. V lost 6 bases and J 0 bases, leaving 6 bases between the germline ends. The CDR3 is CASRQGSNQPQHF. CDR3 in DNA: TGTGCCAGCAGGCAGGGTAGCAATCAGCCCCAGCATTTT.

The chain is built from TRBV11-1 and TRBJ1-2; weak D call: TRBD1 (5 bases). The germline gives CDR1 SGHAT, CDR2 FQDESV (reference sequence). Trimming shortened V by 0 bases and J by 5 bases, and 16 bases separated the two germline ends. This CDR3 spans 16 amino acids. CDR3 sequence: CASSLAPDRWGYGYTF. In nucleotides, the CDR3 is TGTGCCAGCAGCTTAGCGCCAGACAGATGGGGATATGGCTACACCTTC.

The chain links TRBV6-5 to TRBJ2-5, with TRBD1 matching over 7 bases. The CDR3 runs to 15 residues. V shed 6 bases and J 1 base; nucleotides not matched to a gene: 8. Germline V lookup: CDR1 MNHEY, CDR2 SVGAGI. CDR3 sequence reads: CASSPQTGPQETQYF. CDR3 coding DNA: TGTGCCAGCAGCCCCCAGACAGGGCCCCAAGAGACCCAGTACTTC.

The chain combines TRBV6-2 or TRBV6-3 with TRBJ2-7; the match to TRBD2 covers 7 bases. The CDR3 is 18 residues long. The germline V gene encodes CDR1 MNHEY and CDR2 SVGEGT. V was clipped by 2 bases and J by 3 bases; unmatched bases: 16. The CDR3 sequence is CASSYTPWLRGTYYEQYF. In DNA, the CDR3 is TGTGCCAGCAGTTACACCCCTTGGTTGCGGGGGACCTACTACGAGCAGTACTTC.

The J gene is TRBJ2-1, the V gene TRBV18, with 12 bases aligning to TRBD2. Germline trimming cut 3 bases from V and 4 bases from J; bases unmatched to any gene: 7. The CDR3 consists of 17 residues. Germline CDR1 reads KGHSH; CDR2 reads LQKENI. The CDR3 protein is CASSPTTSGGPYNEQFF. CDR3 nucleotide sequence: TGTGCCAGCTCACCGACGACTAGCGGGGGACCTTACAATGAGCAGTTCTTC.